A single count supports the clone carrying this T cell receptor (beta chain). The antigen is not known. Unique molecular identifiers were incorporated during preparation of the TCRbeta library. TCRdb used MiXCR to reprocess the PCR reads, holding one entry per CDR3 protein. Here the sample spans around 960,000 distinct CDR3 sequences, about 30% being singletons. The V and J ends lost 7 bases and 0 bases respectively, with 10 bases between them. Germline CDR1 reads LNHDA; CDR2 reads SQIVND (reference sequence). This CDR3 is built from 14 residues. This sample was included in a study of T-cell reconstitution after alpha-beta-depleted transplantation in children. Study-wide results and caveats: Where some patients showed high TCRbeta diversity at day 60, it came from recipient T cells and thymic progenitors that had survived. Alpha-beta T cells about two months after transplant reportedly derived from several hundred expanded graft clones. Newly generated T cells supplied most T-cell counts and diversity one year post-transplant.

The J gene is TRBJ1-3, the V gene TRBV19; unclear D gene. The material sequenced was PBMCs, mostly from graft donor cells, taken 360 days after TCRalphabeta/CD19-depleted stem cell transplant. This TCR was recovered from a boy under three years old who had a stem cell transplant for SCID, so the T cells may come from the graft donor. The CDR3 DNA follows: TGTGCCAGTATCGACATGCTCTCTGGAAACACCATATATTTT. It encodes CASIDMLSGNTIYF.